This TCR beta chain was profiled in a study of shared clonotypes between healthy human individuals. DNA at roughly 0.2 ug, tens of thousands of T cell genomes, went into sorted-subset replicate PCRs. Clones were sequenced by immunoSEQ multiplex PCR, and TCRdb holds only the in-frame ones, with some missing. The sample shows around 2.5 million clones, approximately 93% of them seen only once. Comment on this clone: Its antigen is currently unknown.

CDR3 length: 17 amino acids. V was pared by 4 bases and J by 0 bases, with 6 bases of the junction left unmatched. CDR1 is SGHTA and CDR2 is FQGNSA in the germline V gene. Regarding the study as a whole: The study generally estimated greater richness for naive than memory subsets. Clonotype sharing across donors was expected to vary with sequencing depth.

This receptor was obtained from a man younger than 35 in good health. Some clones in this sample may be carry-over from other donors' samples. This chain joins TRBV7-2 and TRBJ2-7; the match to TRBD2 covers 13 bases. Source material: naive CD4+ T cells from PBMCs. Subset in this sample: CD45RA+ positively selected. The CDR3 nucleotides are TGTGCCAGCAGCTCCTTGACTAGCGGGAGGCTCTCCTACGAGCAGTACTTC. Translating gives CASSSLTSGRLSYEQYF.